These 3 T cell receptor beta chains were all obtained from the same sample, sequenced in a study of identical twins. TCRdb processed the 5' RACE reads anew with MiXCR; each CDR3 protein has one entry. This table has 200,000 to 300,000 distinct CDR3 sequences, about 11% appearing once. The source material was memory T cells sorted from blood. These TCRs come from a man over 45 in good health.

This clonotype was found once. The CDR3 does not close with the conserved phenylalanine or tryptophan, likely indicating a read error. CDR3 nucleotide sequence: TGTGCCAGCAGCCAAGAGGCAGGAGGCATGAACACTGAAGCTTTCTAT. Protein product: CASSQEAGGMNTEAFY. The chain uses TRBV3-1 and TRBJ1-1; unclear D gene. V was clipped by 0 bases and J by 0 bases, with 11 bases between them. Germline values: CDR1 LGHDT, CDR2 YNNKEL (reference sequence). CDR3 length: 16 residues.

Concerning this clonotype itself: An end of the junction does not agree with germline; a read error may underlie this. The V call is TRBV27, the J call TRBJ2-1; 10 positions agree with TRBD2. The CDR3 length is 13 residues. Germline CDR1 is MNHEY and CDR2 is SMNVEV (reference sequence). CDR3 DNA: TGTGCGAGCAGAGCGGGGGGGTACAATGAGCAGTTCTTC. The encoded protein is CASRAGGYNEQFF.

This clonotype was observed a handful of times. This rearrangement joins TRBV20-1 to TRBJ1-5; 10 bases map to TRBD1. Germline V gene sequence: CDR1 DFQATT, CDR2 SNEGSKA (reference sequence). This CDR3 has 15 amino acids. V lost 5 bases, J lost 5 bases, and 9 bases stayed unmatched. The CDR3, as DNA: TGCAGTGCTTTTAACCCCGGGACAGGGGATCAGCCCCAGCATTTT. It specifies CSAFNPGTGDQPQHF.